The 25 T cell receptor beta chains reported below all come from one sample, sequenced in a study of T cells in Graves' hyperthyroidism and ophthalmopathy. Researchers took RNA transcripts and amplified the TCR beta CDR3 regions from them. The primer set for the first-round RT-PCR of the TCR CDR3 was HTBI. Each CDR3 protein gets one entry after TCRdb re-called the multiplex PCR reads with MiXCR. Of about 360,000 distinct CDR3 sequences listed, roughly 13% are singletons. What was sequenced was blood. The receptors come from a woman aged 18-30 years with Graves' hyperthyroidism.

As for this clonotype: Given a much more abundant clone one base away, this may be a read error. This chain connects TRBV5-6 to TRBJ1-1, with D hard to call. The germline V gene has CDR1 SGHDT and CDR2 YYEEEE. The CDR3 spans 13 residues. CDR3 amino acids: CVSWGGRATEAFF. The CDR3 coding sequence is TGTGTCAGCTGGGGAGGAAGAGCCACTGAAGCTTTCTTT.

This clonotype has ten or more counts. The gene calls are TRBV11-1 and TRBJ2-5; the D gene is possibly TRBD1 (5 bases). The CDR3 has 13 amino acids. Deletions cut 5 bases from V and 3 bases from J, with 10 bases between. CDR1 is SGHAT and CDR2 is FQDESV in the germline V gene (reference sequence). CDR3 sequence reads: CASSARQKETQYF. CDR3 DNA: TGTGCCAGCAGCGCTCGACAGAAAGAGACCCAGTACTTC.

This clonotype was seen repeatedly, ten times or more. V gene TRBV7-8 combines with J gene TRBJ2-7; TRBD2 aligns across 9 bases. CDR1 and CDR2 (germline): SGHVS, FQNEAQ. There are 16 residues in the CDR3. The V and J ends lost 1 base and 1 base, in that order; junction bases with no gene match: 5. The CDR3, as DNA: TGTGCCAGCAGCTTAGGACTAGCGGTCCTTTCCTACGAGCAGTACTTC. Protein sequence: CASSLGLAVLSYEQYF.

This clonotype was detected only a few times. The chain is built from TRBV10-1 and TRBJ2-2, with D uncertain. This CDR3 has 13 amino acids. V lost 3 bases and J lost 7, with 9 bases in between. Germline CDR1 WNHNN, CDR2 SYGVQD (reference sequence). This chain's CDR3 is CASSETSSGELFF. For the CDR3, the DNA is TGCGCCAGCAGTGAAACCTCGAGCGGGGAGCTGTTTTTT.

In its sample, this clonotype was seen a few times. The chain combines TRBV20-1 with TRBJ2-1; 8 bases map to TRBD2. V shed 5 bases, J shed 0 bases, and the junction held 6 bases outside the gene matches. The V gene's germline CDR1 is DFQATT and CDR2 SNEGSKA (reference sequence). The CDR3 is 15 residues long. CDR3 coding DNA: TGCAGTGCTGAAATAAGCGGGAGCTCCTACAATGAGCAGTTCTTC. Encoded protein: CSAEISGSSYNEQFF.

Only a few counts were recorded for this clonotype. As DNA, the CDR3 is TGTGCCAGCAGCGTCCGGGGGGGCCGGACAGATACGCAGTATTTT. It encodes CASSVRGGRTDTQYF. The rearrangement joins TRBV9 to TRBJ2-3; 8 bases are a match to TRBD2. Unmatched junction bases numbered 5, after V lost 2 bases and J lost 3 bases. The CDR3 runs 15 residues. Per the germline V gene, CDR1 is SGDLS and CDR2 is YYNGEE.

Ten or more counts support this clonotype. This chain uses TRBV6-2 or TRBV6-3 with TRBJ2-3, with TRBD2 identical over 11 bases. The V gene end was trimmed by 5 bases and the J gene end by 6 bases; junction bases not matched to a gene: 7. Germline CDR1 reads MNHEY; CDR2 reads SVGEGT. CDR3 length: 15 residues. The CDR3 here is CASSRLAGGRDTQYF. CDR3 sequence (DNA): TGTGCCAGCAGTCGTCTAGCGGGAGGCCGGGATACGCAGTATTTT.

This chain links TRBV24-1 with TRBJ2-5; 7 bases align to TRBD1. In germline, CDR1 is KGHDR, CDR2 SFDVKD. This CDR3 is 15 amino acids long. V lost 4 bases and J lost 0; bases outside the gene matches: 4. The CDR3 DNA sequence: TGTGCCACCAGTGACCTCGACAGGGACCAAGAGACCCAGTACTTC. This codes for CATSDLDRDQETQYF.

There are many counts of this clonotype. The genes are TRBV18 and TRBJ2-1; 12 bases are shared with TRBD2. The CDR3 has 15 amino acids. Looked up from germline, CDR1 is KGHSH and CDR2 is LQKENI. Losses at the gene ends were 5 bases for V and 9 bases for J; bases not matched to a gene: 8. The CDR3 loop is CASSETSGRTAEQFF. The CDR3 DNA sequence: TGTGCCAGCTCAGAAACTAGCGGGAGGACGGCTGAGCAGTTCTTC.

J is TRBJ2-1 and V is TRBV5-1; TRBD1 agrees at 11 bases. V dropped 6 bases and J dropped 0; count of bases not matched to a gene: 8. CDR1 is SGHRS and CDR2 is YFSETQ in the germline V gene. This CDR3 contains 17 residues. Here the CDR3 DNA reads TGCGCCAGCACGGGTGTAGGGACAGGGGGCTCCTACAATGAGCAGTTCTTC. Its translation is CASTGVGTGGSYNEQFF.

On this clonotype itself: A much bigger clone sits one base away, suggesting this may be a read error. This rearrangement joins TRBV6-5 to TRBJ2-4; D might be TRBD2 (5 bases). The CDR3 consists of 15 residues. Germline values: CDR1 MNHEY, CDR2 SVGAGI. Trimming left V 2 bases short and J 3 bases short, with 11 bases between. The CDR3 DNA is TGTGCCAGCAGTTACGGCGGGCGTAGCAAAAACATTCAGTACTTC. Protein sequence: CASSYGGRSKNIQYF.

The chain has TRBV20-1 and TRBJ2-7; no clear D. Germline assignment: CDR1 DFQATT and CDR2 SNEGSKA (reference sequence). V gave up 2 bases and J gave up 4 bases, with 6 bases separating them. CDR3 length: 11 amino acids. This chain's CDR3 is CSARPIYEQYF. Written as DNA, the CDR3 is TGCAGTGCTAGACCCATTTACGAGCAGTACTTC.

This clonotype was observed many times. V is TRBV14 and J is TRBJ2-7, with D possibly matching TRBD2 (5 bases). Germline values: CDR1 SGHDN, CDR2 FVKESK. V gave up 0 bases and J gave up 7 bases, with 13 bases separating them. The CDR3 loop spans 14 amino acids. The CDR3 DNA follows: TGTGCCAGCAGCCAAGACCGAGGGCGGCGGGAGCAGTACTTC. This codes for CASSQDRGRREQYF.

This clonotype was recorded only once. CDR3 coding DNA: TGTGCCAGCAGTAGACCGGGACAGGGGGCGGTCGAGCAGTACTTC. Amino acids: CASSRPGQGAVEQYF. The J gene is TRBJ2-7, the V gene TRBV12-3 or TRBV12-4, with TRBD1 matching over 12 bases. The CDR3 totals 15 residues. Unmatched junction bases numbered 8, after V lost 5 bases and J lost 6 bases.

This clonotype came up a few times. V usage is TRBV5-8 and J usage is TRBJ2-1, with 10 positions matching TRBD2. This CDR3 has 17 amino acids. The junction had 10 bases not matched to a gene; V was cut back by 1 base and J by 6 bases. Looked up from germline, CDR1 is SGHTS and CDR2 is YDEGEE. CDR3 nucleotides: TGTGCCAGCAGCTTGCCCACGGGACTAGCGAAAAGCAATGAGCAGTTCTTC. Translated, it gives CASSLPTGLAKSNEQFF.

This clonotype occurred many times. J is TRBJ2-7 and V is TRBV5-1, with TRBD2 matching over 10 bases. Germline assignment: CDR1 SGHRS and CDR2 YFSETQ. The CDR3 has 15 amino acids. Unmatched junction bases numbered 3, after V lost 0 bases and J lost 3 bases. The CDR3 nucleotides are TGCGCCAGCAGCTTGGCTAGCGGGGGACACTACGAGCAGTACTTC. Residues: CASSLASGGHYEQYF.

In its sample, this clonotype was seen many times. The chain combines TRBV10-3 with TRBJ1-4, with D unresolved. The CDR3 covers 16 residues. V lost 1 base, J lost 2 bases, and 11 bases lay in between. The germline V gene encodes CDR1 ENHRY and CDR2 SYGVKD. The DNA of the CDR3 is TGTGCCATCAGTGAGTTCTCCGGGATCACTAATGAAAAACTGTTTTTT. It encodes CAISEFSGITNEKLFF.

The sample holds many counts of this clonotype. The V gene is TRBV28, the J gene TRBJ1-2; tentative D call: TRBD1 (6 bases). The CDR3 is 15 residues long. Germline CDR1 and CDR2: MDHEN and SYDVKM. Trimming took 5 bases from V and 0 from J, leaving 13 bases between them. As DNA, the CDR3 is TGTGCCAGCAGTCCTTCCGGGGGCGCTAACTATGGCTACACCTTC. It specifies CASSPSGGANYGYTF.

This clonotype was picked up many times. The J gene is TRBJ2-7, the V gene TRBV6-1; 11 bases line up with TRBD1. CDR1 is MNHNS and CDR2 is SASEGT in the germline V gene. This CDR3 has 15 residues. V shed 6 bases and J 0 bases; nucleotides not matched to a gene: 4. In DNA, the CDR3 is TGTGCCAGCAGGCTAGGACAGGGGGCCTCCTACGAGCAGTACTTC. Translating it yields CASRLGQGASYEQYF.

This clonotype has more than one count but fewer than ten. The rearrangement joins TRBV29-1 to TRBJ1-2; no clear D. Germline CDR1 SQVTM, CDR2 ANQGSEA. V lost 1 base to trimming and J lost 3 bases, with 12 bases between them. The CDR3 runs to 14 residues. Here the CDR3 reads CSVEATLPDYGYTF. The CDR3 DNA is TGCAGCGTTGAAGCGACACTACCGGACTATGGCTACACCTTC.

The chain recombines TRBV6-2 or TRBV6-3 with TRBJ1-1; D is perhaps TRBD1 (5 bases). Germline V gives CDR1 MNHEY, CDR2 SVGEGT. V was shortened by 0 bases and J by 10 bases, with 18 bases between the two germline ends. The CDR3 consists of 15 residues. CDR3: CASSYSFSGLTRAFF. The DNA of the CDR3 is TGTGCCAGCAGTTACTCGTTTTCAGGGCTAACGAGAGCTTTCTTT.

This clonotype appeared many times. This rearrangement joins TRBV7-9 to TRBJ2-1; 8 nucleotides align to TRBD2. After removal of 10 bases from V and 0 bases from J, the junction contained 17 bases not matched to a gene. Germline CDR1 and CDR2: SEHNR and FQNEAQ (reference sequence). This CDR3 is 18 amino acids long. CDR3 sequence: CATSTWGRGGISYNEQFF. The CDR3 bases are TGTGCCACTTCCACCTGGGGACGGGGGGGGATCTCCTACAATGAGCAGTTCTTC. Supplemented by reference TRBV7-9 and TRBJ2-1, the full variable domain reads DTGVSQNPRHKITKRGQNVTFRCDPISEHNRLYWYRQTLGQGPEFLTYFQNEAQLEKSRLLSDRFSAERPKGSFSTLEIQRTEQGDSAMYLCATSTWGRGGISYNEQFFGPGTRLTVL.

This clonotype was counted ten times or more. The gene calls are TRBV6-1 and TRBJ2-6; 10 bases map to TRBD2. Trimming cost V 5 bases and J 2 bases; bases outside gene matches: 6. Germline V gene data show CDR1 as MNHNS and CDR2 as SASEGT. The CDR3 contains 17 residues. The CDR3 DNA reads TGTGCCAGCAGTAGCGGGGGGGTGACCCCTGGGGCCAACGTCCTGACTTTC. Translation: CASSSGGVTPGANVLTF.

Comments on this clonotype: Relative to the germline gene, one junction end is altered; a read error may explain this. V usage is TRBV2 and J usage is TRBJ2-1; D might be TRBD2 (7 bases). Looked up from germline, CDR1 is SNHLY and CDR2 is FYNNEI. CDR3 size: 15 residues. The DNA for the CDR3 is TGTACCAGCCGGTTGGAGGGGGGGCTCCGAGAAGAGCAGTTCTTC. Translated, it gives CTSRLEGGLREEQFF.

This clonotype was recorded a few times. The chain links TRBV10-2 to TRBJ2-7; no clear D gene. CDR1 and CDR2 from the germline V gene are WSHSY and SAAADI. V lost 6 bases and J 0 bases, leaving 21 bases between the germline ends. The CDR3 is made up of 17 amino acids. The CDR3 DNA is TGCGCCAGCAGAGAAGTCCCCAAGTCCTCGAGCTCCTACGAGCAGTACTTC. Amino acids: CASREVPKSSSSYEQYF.